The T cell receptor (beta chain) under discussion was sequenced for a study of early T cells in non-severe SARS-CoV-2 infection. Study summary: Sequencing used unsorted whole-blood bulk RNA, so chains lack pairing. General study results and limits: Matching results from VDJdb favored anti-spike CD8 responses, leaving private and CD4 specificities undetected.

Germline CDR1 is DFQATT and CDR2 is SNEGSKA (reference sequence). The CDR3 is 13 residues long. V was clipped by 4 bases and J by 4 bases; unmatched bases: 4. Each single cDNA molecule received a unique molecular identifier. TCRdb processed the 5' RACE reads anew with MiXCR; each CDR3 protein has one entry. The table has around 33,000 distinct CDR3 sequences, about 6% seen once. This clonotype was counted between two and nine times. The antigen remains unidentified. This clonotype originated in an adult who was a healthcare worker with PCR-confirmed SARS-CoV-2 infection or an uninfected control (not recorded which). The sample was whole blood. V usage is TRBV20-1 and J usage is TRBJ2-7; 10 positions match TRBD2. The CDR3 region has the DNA TGCAGTGCTAAACTAGCGGGGTTGTACGAGCAGTACTTC. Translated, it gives CSAKLAGLYEQYF.